This entry is about one T cell receptor beta chain. These data come from a study of PD-1 blockade in classical Hodgkin lymphoma. TCRdb keeps only in-frame clones here, not all; method: immunoSEQ multiplex PCR. The sample includes approximately 70,000 clones, about 93% seen only once; the top ten take around 2.5%. The CDR3 has 16 residues. Trimming removed 3 bases from V and 0 bases from J, with 12 bases in between. In germline, CDR1 is LNHDA, CDR2 SQIVND (reference sequence). Time point indicated: newly diagnosed, previously untreated cHL patient sample. The V gene is TRBV19, the J gene TRBJ1-5; no clear D. The TCR originated in a human donor with classical Hodgkin lymphoma. The material sequenced was peripheral blood mononuclear cells (PBMCs). CDR3 coding DNA: TGTGCCAGTAGTATGGAAAGGGCTTATAGCAATCAGCCCCAGCATTTT. Amino acids: CASSMERAYSNQPQHF. The whole variable domain, filled in from reference TRBV19 and TRBJ1-5, reads DGGITQSPKYLFRKEGQNVTLSCEQNLNHDAMYWYRQDPGQGLRLIYYSQIVNDFQKGDIAEGYSVSREKKESFPLTVTSAQKNPTAFYLCASSMERAYSNQPQHFGDGTRLSIL.